What follows are 19 T cell receptor beta chains derived from one specimen sequenced in a study of Ad26.COV2.S vaccination and SARS-CoV-2 variants. Clones were read by immunoSEQ multiplex PCR, and TCRdb kept only the in-frame ones, dropping some. The repertoire includes 350,000 to 500,000 clones, around 87% of them detected once, and 3.6% sits in the top ten. The treatment was: roughly 18 received Ad26.COV2.S at low or high dose, single or two shots; 5 received placebo; per-sample allocation not given. Samples were taken on day 63 after the first vaccine or placebo injection. The material sequenced was peripheral blood, taken in a trial of Ad26.COV2.S vaccine versus placebo. The receptors here all came from a person between 18 and 59 years old who received the Ad26.COV2.S COVID-19 vaccine or a placebo.

This chain connects TRBV28 to TRBJ2-7, with 7 bases matching TRBD1. Per the germline V gene, CDR1 is MDHEN and CDR2 is SYDVKM. This CDR3 comprises 14 residues. Trimming cost V 4 bases and J 7 bases; bases outside gene matches: 10. CDR3 amino acids: CASSYFRDSFEQYF. In DNA form, the CDR3 reads TGTGCCAGCAGTTACTTCCGGGACAGTTTTGAGCAGTACTTC. Complete variable domain (other parts from reference TRBV28 and TRBJ2-7): DVKVTQSSRYLVKRTGEKVFLECVQDMDHENMFWYRQDPGLGLRLIYFSYDVKMKEKGDIPEGYSVSREKKERFSLILESASTNQTSMYLCASSYFRDSFEQYFGPGTRLTVT.

This chain links TRBV5-1 with TRBJ1-2; 8 bases map to TRBD1. Germline CDR1 reads SGHRS; CDR2 reads YFSETQ. The ends lost 7 bases at V and 4 bases at J; junction bases unmatched: 3. There are 12 residues in the CDR3. DNA for the CDR3: TGCGCCAGCCGACAGGGGTCCTATGGCTACACCTTC. It yields the protein CASRQGSYGYTF.

This chain joins TRBV7-9 and TRBJ2-2; no clear D. The germline V and J ends were trimmed by 3 bases and 7 bases, with 6 bases remaining between them. CDR3 length: 12 residues. Germline-derived CDR1 and CDR2 are SEHNR and FQNEAQ (reference sequence). The CDR3 nucleotides are TGTGCCAGCAGCTTGGGGATCGGGGAGCTGTTTTTT. Its translation is CASSLGIGELFF.

J is TRBJ1-5 and V is TRBV30; D is possibly TRBD1 (5 bases). The germline V gene encodes CDR1 GTSNPN and CDR2 SVGIG (reference sequence). V was pared by 4 bases and J by 1 base, with 17 bases between. This CDR3 region has 16 residues. This chain's CDR3 is CAWTPGQLGSNQPQHF. In DNA form, the CDR3 reads TGTGCCTGGACCCCGGGGCAACTGGGGAGCAATCAGCCCCAGCATTTT. The entire variable domain, with the rest obtained from reference TRBV30 and TRBJ1-5, is as follows: SQTIHQWPATLVQPVGSPLSLECTVEGTSNPNLYWYRQAAGRGLQLLFYSVGIGQISSEVPQNLSASRPQDRQFILSSKKLLLSDSGFYLCAWTPGQLGSNQPQHFGDGTRLSIL.

This clone came up once. The sample holds other DNA sequences that translate to the same CDR3. This chain uses TRBV5-5 with TRBJ1-2; D uncertain. The CDR3 sequence is 12 residues long. The V gene lost 4 bases and the J gene lost 4 bases, with 8 bases spanning the gap. In germline, CDR1 is SGHKS, CDR2 YYEKEE (reference sequence). The CDR3 DNA reads as TGTGCCAGCAGCCCAGGTACCTATGGCTACACCTTC. It yields the protein CASSPGTYGYTF.

This chain joins TRBV6-2 or TRBV6-3 and TRBJ2-3; D remains ambiguous. CDR1 is MNHEY and CDR2 is SVGEGT in the germline V gene. The CDR3 covers 11 residues. Trimming took 5 bases from V and 5 from J, leaving 5 bases between them. DNA for the CDR3: TGTGCCAGCAGTAGCTTAGATACGCAGTATTTT. This encodes CASSSLDTQYF.

The J gene is TRBJ2-7, the V gene TRBV9, with TRBD1 matching over 9 bases. The J segment lost 3 bases and the V segment lost 3 bases, leaving 4 bases of the junction unmatched. This CDR3 region has 14 residues. The germline V gene encodes CDR1 SGDLS and CDR2 YYNGEE. CDR3 DNA sequence: TGTGCCAGCAGCGCGGCGGGACAGGGCTACGAGCAGTACTTC. Residues: CASSAAGQGYEQYF.

J is TRBJ1-2 and V is TRBV27; 9 bases are shared with TRBD1. The germline V gene encodes CDR1 MNHEY and CDR2 SMNVEV (reference sequence). With 6 bases clipped from V and 4 bases from J, the junction kept 9 bases outside the gene matches. The CDR3 contains 15 residues. The CDR3 sequence: CASSQQGANAYGYTF. CDR3 bases: TGTGCCAGCAGCCAACAGGGGGCGAACGCCTATGGCTACACCTTC.

J is TRBJ1-3 and V is TRBV7-2, with TRBD1 identical over 8 bases. Trimming cost V 4 bases and J 2 bases; bases outside gene matches: 4. The V gene's germline CDR1 is SGHTA and CDR2 FQGNSA. The CDR3 runs 15 residues. CDR3 DNA sequence: TGTGCCAGCAGCTCAACGGACAGGGCTGGAAACACCATATATTTT. Protein sequence: CASSSTDRAGNTIYF.

V is TRBV24-1 and J is TRBJ2-1; 8 bases match TRBD1. V lost 2 bases and J lost 3; bases outside the gene matches: 17. The CDR3 is 20 amino acids. The germline CDR1 and CDR2 sequences are KGHDR and SFDVKD. The CDR3 nucleotides are TGTGCCACCAGTGATTCGCAGAGGTTTAGTGGACAGGGCAACTACAATGAGCAGTTCTTC. It yields the protein CATSDSQRFSGQGNYNEQFF.

The V call is TRBV28, the J call TRBJ1-6; 8 bases agree with TRBD1. This CDR3 region has 15 residues. CDR1 and CDR2 from the germline V gene are MDHEN and SYDVKM. Losses at the gene ends were 5 bases for V and 7 bases for J; bases not matched to a gene: 7. The CDR3 protein is CASSTDRASNSPLHF. Here the CDR3 DNA reads TGTGCCAGCAGTACGGACAGGGCGTCCAATTCACCCCTCCACTTT.

The CDR3 DNA follows: TGTGCCAGCAGCGGGGACAGGAGGGAGCAGTTCTTC. Its protein product is CASSGDRREQFF. The chain uses TRBV5-4 and TRBJ2-1; 8 bases map to TRBD1. Germline V gene lookup returns CDR1 SGHNT and CDR2 YYREEE (reference sequence). The CDR3 has 12 residues. V lost 4 bases to trimming and J lost 10 bases; unmatched junction nucleotides: 4.

The chain links TRBV7-9 to TRBJ2-3, with 14 bases lining up with TRBD2. Unmatched junction bases numbered 6, after V lost 5 bases and J lost 8 bases. This CDR3 is built from 15 residues. Germline V lookup: CDR1 SEHNR, CDR2 FQNEAQ (reference sequence). CDR3: CASSPGLAGDGTQYF. DNA of the CDR3: TGTGCCAGCAGCCCGGGACTAGCGGGGGACGGTACGCAGTATTTT.

V usage is TRBV18 and J usage is TRBJ2-3; no clear D gene. The CDR3 sequence is 15 residues long. Trimming left V 3 bases short and J 3 bases short, with 13 bases between. Germline CDR1 KGHSH, CDR2 LQKENI. The chain's CDR3 is CASSPRPQGTDTQYF. In DNA, the CDR3 is TGTGCCAGCTCACCCAGGCCTCAAGGGACAGATACGCAGTATTTT.

CDR3 residues: CASGGQGGPETQYF. The CDR3 DNA reads as TGTGCCAGCGGGGGACAGGGAGGTCCAGAGACCCAGTACTTC. J is TRBJ2-5 and V is TRBV11-2; 9 nucleotides match TRBD1. The germline V gene encodes CDR1 SGHAT and CDR2 FQNNGV. The length of the CDR3 is 14 residues. Losses at the gene ends were 8 bases for V and 4 bases for J; bases not matched to a gene: 8.

Only a few counts were recorded for this clone. The rearrangement uses TRBV19 and TRBJ1-5, with a tentative D call TRBD1 (6 bases). The germline V gene encodes CDR1 LNHDA and CDR2 SQIVND (reference sequence). Trimming pared 3 bases from V and 0 bases from J, leaving 18 bases between. The CDR3 covers 18 residues. The CDR3, as DNA: TGTGCCAGTAGTATCGCCCGGACAGAGACTTATAGCAATCAGCCCCAGCATTTT. Encoded protein: CASSIARTETYSNQPQHF.

Only one count was recorded for this clone. The CDR3 here is CASSDRFAGELFF. The CDR3 nucleotides are TGTGCCAGCAGCGACAGGTTCGCCGGGGAGCTGTTTTTT. The genes are TRBV7-3 and TRBJ2-2, with a possible D match to TRBD1 (6 bases). CDR1 SGHTA and CDR2 FQGTGA come from the germline V gene. V was shortened by 5 bases and J by 6 bases, with 10 bases between the two germline ends. CDR3 length equals 13 residues. The whole variable domain, filled in from reference TRBV7-3 and TRBJ2-2, reads GAGVSQTPSNKVTEKGKYVELRCDPISGHTALYWYRQSLGQGPEFLIYFQGTGAADDSGLPNDRFFAVRPEGSVSTLKIQRTERGDSAVYLCASSDRFAGELFFGEGSRLTVL.

The V and J genes are TRBV13 and TRBJ2-7, with 8 bases lining up with TRBD1. Trimming cost V 4 bases and J 3 bases; bases outside gene matches: 8. The CDR3 runs to 15 residues. Germline V gives CDR1 PRHDT, CDR2 FYEKMQ (reference sequence). The CDR3 bases are TGTGCCAGCAGCTCCCAGGACAGGGTAGTCTACGAGCAGTACTTC. It translates to CASSSQDRVVYEQYF. Full variable domain (rest looked up from reference TRBV13 and TRBJ2-7): AAGVIQSPRHLIKEKRETATLKCYPIPRHDTVYWYQQGPGQDPQFLISFYEKMQSDKGSIPDRFSAQQFSDYHSELNMSSLELGDSALYFCASSSQDRVVYEQYFGPGTRLTVT.

The gene calls are TRBV5-6 and TRBJ2-7; no clear D gene. V lost 4 bases, J lost 3 bases, and 11 bases lay in between. The CDR3 runs to 13 residues. Germline lookup yields CDR1 SGHDT and CDR2 YYEEEE. This CDR3 is CASSRLGSYEQYF. Written as DNA, the CDR3 is TGTGCCAGCAGCCGCCTGGGCAGCTACGAGCAGTACTTC.